A selection of T cell receptor beta chains follows, all from one sample in a study of cytomegalovirus exposure and HLA in healthy donors. Sequencing used immunoSEQ multiplex PCR; TCRdb keeps in-frame clones, though not all of them. Found here are about 70,000 clones, about 72% of them singletons; the top ten hold less than 3.5%. The sequenced sample was PBMCs. The source is a girl under 18 in good health and CMV-seropositive. The CDR3 runs from the conserved cysteine through the conserved F or W. D genes are given only for firm matches. Clone size is stated in some rows and not others, as once, few, many or a class when expanded.

-,-,TRBJ2-3,TRBV7-9,TGTGCCAGCAGCTTAACACTCAGCGGAGATACGCAGTATTTT,CASSLTLSGDTQYF
-,-,TRBJ1-4,TRBV15,TGTGCCACCAGCAGAGATGGGGCAGGGAAAGGAAAACTGTTTTTT,CATSRDGAGKGKLFF
few,TRBD1,TRBJ2-1,TRBV7-2,TGTGCCAGCAGCCCAGACAGGGGACAGTCCTCCTACAATGAGCAGTTCTTC,CASSPDRGQSSYNEQFF
-,TRBD2,TRBJ2-1,TRBV11-3,TGTGCCAGCAGCCGCCGACTAGCGGGAGACCCCTACAATGAGCAGTTCTTC,CASSRRLAGDPYNEQFF
-,-,TRBJ1-2,TRBV4-1,TGCGCCAGCAGCCAAGCCGGGGTTGGCTACACCTTC,CASSQAGVGYTF
-,-,TRBJ2-7,TRBV28,TGTGCCAGCAGCCCATTCGAGTTCGGGATCTCCTACGAGCAGTACTTC,CASSPFEFGISYEQYF
few,TRBD2,TRBJ2-2,TRBV5-4,TGTGCCAGCAGCTTATTTACTAGCGGTTTCACCGGGGAGCTGTTTTTT,CASSLFTSGFTGELFF
-,-,TRBJ1-1,TRBV28,TGTGCCAGCACCTCGGAGACTGAAGCTTTCTTT,CASTSETEAFF
few,-,TRBJ1-1,TRBV6-5,TGTGCCAGCACCTACAGCCGACAGAACACTGAAGCTTTCTTT,CASTYSRQNTEAFF
few,TRBD2,TRBJ2-5,TRBV4-1,TGCGCCAGCAGCCAAGTCCCAGCGGGAGTTCGAGAGACCCAGTACTTC,CASSQVPAGVRETQYF
-,-,TRBJ2-5,TRBV27,TGTGCCAGCAGTTTGACAAGTATGCGAGAGACCCAGTACTTC,CASSLTSMRETQYF
-,-,TRBJ2-7,TRBV21-1,TGTGCCAGCAGCAAAAGGCGTCAGGGTAGCCACGAGCAGTACTTC,CASSKRRQGSHEQYF
-,TRBD1,TRBJ1-4,TRBV29-1,TGCAGCGTCTCACAGGGGCGGGAAAAACTGTTTTTT,CSVSQGREKLFF
-,-,TRBJ2-1,TRBV19,TGTGCCAGTAGCCGAGGTAAGGTTGAGCAGTTCTTC,CASSRGKVEQFF
-,-,TRBJ1-5,TRBV5-6,TGTGCCAGCAGCTTGGCGGGGGGAGGTCGGCCCCAGCATTTT,CASSLAGGGRPQHF
-,-,TRBJ2-7,TRBV7-9,TGTGCCAGCAGCTTGAGGGTTAGCTCCTACGAGCAGTACTTC,CASSLRVSSYEQYF
-,-,TRBJ1-1,TRBV28,TGTGCCAGCAGCACAGGGTCTATCTCCAAAAACACTGAAGCTTTCTTT,CASSTGSISKNTEAFF
-,-,TRBJ2-5,TRBV18,TGTGCCAGCTCACCACCGGGACAAACTACGGAGACCCAGTACTTC,CASSPPGQTTETQYF
-,-,TRBJ1-5,TRBV6-1,TGTGCCAGCAGTGGAAGGGACTTTAGGGACCAGCCCCAGCATTTT,CASSGRDFRDQPQHF
many,-,TRBJ2-3,TRBV15,TGTGCCACCAGGGGACTGCCCTCTAGCACAGATACGCAGTATTTT,CATRGLPSSTDTQYF
once,TRBD2,TRBJ2-1,TRBV30,TGTGCCTGGAGTCTCGGCGGGGGCTCCTACAATGAGCAGTTCTTC,CAWSLGGGSYNEQFF
-,-,TRBJ2-7,TRBV5-4,TGTGCCAGCAGCTTGGACCAGGGGATAAGCGAGCAGTACTTC,CASSLDQGISEQYF
-,TRBD2,TRBJ2-7,TRBV28,TGTGCCAGCAGTTTGACTAGCGGGGGGCCTAACGAGCAGTACTTC,CASSLTSGGPNEQYF
-,-,TRBJ2-7,TRBV7-2,TGTGCCAGCATGATGGGGCTGGGTATGGGAGAGCAGTACTTC,CASMMGLGMGEQYF
-,-,TRBJ1-1,TRBV29-1,TGCAGCGTTCTAAGCCCAAAACGGAACACTGAAGCTTTCTTT,CSVLSPKRNTEAFF
-,TRBD1,TRBJ2-5,TRBV9,TGTGCCAGCAGCGTAGGTCCGGGACAGCGCAAAGAGACCCAGTACTTC,CASSVGPGQRKETQYF
once,TRBD2,TRBJ2-3,TRBV4-1,TGCGCCAGCAGCAGAAGTGTCAGCGGGAGTAGCACAGATACGCAGTATTTT,CASSRSVSGSSTDTQYF
-,TRBD1,TRBJ2-1,TRBV6-4,TGTGCCAGCAGCTCCGGGACAGCGGAGCAGTTCTTC,CASSSGTAEQFF
-,-,TRBJ2-5,TRBV11-1,TGTGCCAGCAGCCTAGACAGTCAAGAGACCCAGTACTTC,CASSLDSQETQYF
-,-,TRBJ1-1,TRBV28,TGTGCCACCTTCTTCGGGGTTGGGACTGAAGCTTTCTTT,CATFFGVGTEAFF
-,-,TRBJ2-7,TRBV11-2,TGTGCCAGCAGCCTTTTCTCCCACGAGCAGTACTTC,CASSLFSHEQYF
-,TRBD2,TRBJ2-2,TRBV11-2,TGTGCCAGCAGTTCAGGACTAGCAGCCACCGGGGAGCTGTTTTTT,CASSSGLAATGELFF
-,-,TRBJ1-2,TRBV29-1,TGCAGCGTTGCAGCGGGGGAGAGGGTCTATGGCTACACCTTC,CSVAAGERVYGYTF
-,-,TRBJ2-4,TRBV6-5,TGTGCCAGCAGCTCAACAGAGATAGCCAAAAACATTCAGTACTTC,CASSSTEIAKNIQYF
-,-,TRBJ2-7,TRBV4-2,TGTGCCAGCAGCCAAGTCGTACAGGGAATCGAGCAGTACTTC,CASSQVVQGIEQYF
-,-,TRBJ2-7,TRBV19,TGTGCCAGTAGCGGGGGTTCCTACGAGCAGTACTTC,CASSGGSYEQYF
-,TRBD1,TRBJ2-7,TRBV11-2,TGTGCCAGCAGCTCGTCCGGGACAGTCTATTCCTACGAGCAGTACTTC,CASSSSGTVYSYEQYF
few,-,TRBJ1-1,TRBV4-2,TGTGCCAGCAGCCAAGGGGCGGACGGGGACACTGAAGCTTTCTTT,CASSQGADGDTEAFF
few,-,TRBJ1-1,TRBV5-4,TGTGCCAGCAGCCCGGGAGGGGGGCGCGACACTGAAGCTTTCTTT,CASSPGGGRDTEAFF
-,-,TRBJ2-7,TRBV27,TGTGCCAGCGGATACCCCAGGGGCGAGCAGTACTTC,CASGYPRGEQYF
-,TRBD1,TRBJ1-2,TRBV10-3,TGTGCCATCAGAGGACAGGGGGCTCCCTCGGATGGCTACACCTTC,CAIRGQGAPSDGYTF
once,-,TRBJ1-1,TRBV21-1,TGTGCCAGCAGCAAAGCCGACCGGACAGGGAAAGCTTTCTTT,CASSKADRTGKAFF
few,-,TRBJ1-5,TRBV6-1,TGTGCCAGCAGTGGAGTCAGGGGACAGCCCCAGCATTTT,CASSGVRGQPQHF
-,-,TRBJ1-1,TRBV10-2,TGCGCCAGCAGGGGGTGGTCGACAGCCGAAGCTTTCTTT,CASRGWSTAEAFF
few,-,TRBJ1-5,TRBV5-5,TGTGCCAGCACCCGGGGGGGGAATGGGCAGCCCCAGCATTTT,CASTRGGNGQPQHF
-,TRBD1,TRBJ2-7,TRBV7-6,TGTGCCAGCAGCCCCGCGACAGGGTCCCCTTACGAGCAGTACTTC,CASSPATGSPYEQYF
-,-,TRBJ2-7,TRBV15,TGTGCCACCAGCAACAGTCTACTTCCCTACGAGCAGTACTTC,CATSNSLLPYEQYF
few,-,TRBJ2-2,TRBV7-8,TGTGCCAGCAGCTTCCAGGGGAGCGGGGAGCTGTTTTTT,CASSFQGSGELFF
once,TRBD1,TRBJ1-1,TRBV7-2,TGTGCCAGCAGCTTATCAGGGACAGGGAGTAGGTCTGAAGCTTTCTTT,CASSLSGTGSRSEAFF
-,-,TRBJ2-5,TRBV6-5,TGTGCCAGCAGTTCGAGGCGGGACGTGGAGGAGACCCAGTACTTC,CASSSRRDVEETQYF
-,TRBD1,TRBJ1-2,TRBV28,TGTGCCAGCAGCCTTGCCGGGACAGATGGCTACACCTTC,CASSLAGTDGYTF
-,-,TRBJ1-2,TRBV7-2,TGTGCCAGCAGCTTAGTGGCCTTCTATGGCTACACCTTC,CASSLVAFYGYTF